These 10 T cell receptor beta chains were sequenced from one sample in a study of CD8 T cells in ankylosing spondylitis. Whole-study results and caveats: Seemingly characteristic of ankylosing spondylitis blood was a TCR beta motif consisting of 7 or 8 highly homologous variants.

Their cognate antigens are unknown. A single record per CDR3 protein comes from TCRdb applying MiXCR to the 5' RACE reads. The sample has about 440,000 distinct CDR3 sequences, roughly 18% seen once. The sequenced sample was blood, either unsorted or a sorted T cell fraction (not recorded which). These receptor sequences come from a male donor with ankylosing spondylitis.

This clonotype occurred many times. The chain couples TRBV12-3 or TRBV12-4 to TRBJ2-1; 9 nucleotides line up with TRBD1. J lost 3 bases, V lost 6 bases, and 9 bases had no gene match. CDR3 length: 16 residues. CDR3 in amino acids: CASSSTGTGSYNEQFF. DNA for the CDR3: TGTGCCAGCAGCTCCACCGGGACAGGGAGCTACAATGAGCAGTTCTTC.

This rearrangement joins TRBV20-1 to TRBJ1-5; D is perhaps TRBD1 (6 bases). V was pared by 5 bases and J by 2 bases, with 16 bases between. CDR3 size: 15 residues. CDR1 is DFQATT and CDR2 is SNEGSKA in the germline V gene (reference sequence). The CDR3 sequence: CSASMRRGGNQPQHF. CDR3 DNA: TGCAGTGCTTCCATGCGCAGGGGAGGCAATCAGCCCCAGCATTTT.

The rearrangement uses TRBV7-2 and TRBJ2-3; 8 bases align to TRBD2. The V and J ends lost 2 bases and 7 bases, in that order; junction bases with no gene match: 5. Germline CDR1 reads SGHTA; CDR2 reads FQGNSA. The CDR3 is 14 residues long. This CDR3 reads CASSLHGTRYTQYF. The CDR3 DNA follows: TGTGCCAGCAGCTTACACGGGACTAGGTATACGCAGTATTTT.

The CDR3 region has the DNA TGTGCCAGCAGTGATGATAGCGGGGCGTCAGATACGCAGTATTTT. Encoded protein: CASSDDSGASDTQYF. The chain recombines TRBV6-1 with TRBJ2-3, with TRBD2 matching 8 bases. The CDR3 is 15 amino acids. Unmatched junction bases numbered 6, after V lost 3 bases and J lost 4 bases. Germline V gives CDR1 MNHNS, CDR2 SASEGT.

The J gene is TRBJ2-7, the V gene TRBV30; 10 bases map to TRBD1. Per the germline V gene, CDR1 is GTSNPN and CDR2 is SVGIG (reference sequence). The CDR3 runs 11 residues. The V and J ends lost 3 bases and 12 bases, in that order; junction bases with no gene match: 5. CDR3 DNA: TGTGCCTGGAGAATCGACAGGGGGCCGTACTTC. It translates to CAWRIDRGPYF. The variable domain in full, with the rest retrieved from reference TRBV30 and TRBJ2-7, is SQTIHQWPATLVQPVGSPLSLECTVEGTSNPNLYWYRQAAGRGLQLLFYSVGIGQISSEVPQNLSASRPQDRQFILSSKKLLLSDSGFYLCAWRIDRGPYFGPGTRLTVT.

This clonotype was found many times. The chain employs TRBV5-1 and TRBJ2-1, with D tentatively TRBD1 or TRBD2 (5 bases each). The ends were cut back, 0 bases at V and 8 bases at J, with 6 bases in the middle. Germline V gene data show CDR1 as SGHRS and CDR2 as YFSETQ. The CDR3 has 12 residues. CDR3 in amino acids: CASSLGGDEQFF. CDR3 nucleotide sequence: TGCGCCAGCAGCTTGGGAGGGGATGAGCAGTTCTTC.

The table lists this clonotype with a few counts. This chain joins TRBV29-1 and TRBJ2-5, with TRBD2 matching 8 bases. CDR3 length equals 14 residues. V lost 7 bases to trimming and J lost 5 bases; unmatched junction nucleotides: 12. Germline V gene sequence: CDR1 SQVTM, CDR2 ANQGSEA. The CDR3 nucleotides are TGCAGCGCAGTAGCGGGGAGGGGGGGGGAGACCCAGTACTTC. Its translation: CSAVAGRGGETQYF. The full variable domain, rest sourced from reference TRBV29-1 and TRBJ2-5, is SAVISQKPSRDICQRGTSLTIQCQVDSQVTMMFWYRQQPGQSLTLIATANQGSEATYESGFVIDKFPISRPNLTFSTLTVSNMSPEDSSIYLCSAVAGRGGETQYFGPGTRLLVL.

The CDR3 region is CASSPPGRRLQETQYF. The CDR3 DNA follows: TGCGCCAGCAGCCCCCCAGGGAGGAGGCTACAAGAGACCCAGTACTTC. V usage is TRBV4-1 and J usage is TRBJ2-5; D possibly corresponds to TRBD2 (6 bases). Germline V CDR1 and CDR2: MGHRA, YSYEKL. The CDR3 contains 16 residues. With 4 bases removed from V and 2 bases from J, the gap between germline ends came to 17 bases.

J is TRBJ2-2 and V is TRBV20-1; possibly TRBD2 for D (5 bases). CDR3 length equals 16 residues. From germline, CDR1 is DFQATT and CDR2 SNEGSKA (reference sequence). Trimming shortened V by 0 bases and J by 2 bases, and 13 bases separated the two germline ends. In nucleotides, the CDR3 is TGCAGTGCTAGAGATTCCGGAGGACTTAACACCGGGGAGCTGTTTTTT. It codes for CSARDSGGLNTGELFF.

The chain joins TRBV5-1 to TRBJ2-5; 16 bases align to TRBD2. Germline CDR1 reads SGHRS; CDR2 reads YFSETQ. V was pared by 5 bases and J by 5 bases, with 12 bases of the junction left unmatched. The CDR3 is 18 residues long. The CDR3 DNA sequence: TGCGCCAGCAGTCACTTGGGGACTAGCGGGGGGGCTGTTGAGACCCAGTACTTC. Amino acids: CASSHLGTSGGAVETQYF.